The 21 T cell receptor beta chains below come from one sample, sequenced in a study of cytomegalovirus exposure and HLA in healthy donors. The method was immunoSEQ multiplex PCR; TCRdb's version includes in-frame clones alone and lacks a portion of them. This sample yields about 63,000 clones, of which roughly 90% are seen a single time; more than 1% belongs to the top ten. The sample comprised PBMCs. The receptor source for this set is a woman between 18 and 30 years old in good health and CMV-seronegative.

The chain carries TRBV5-4 and TRBJ2-7; 9 bases align to TRBD1. CDR3 length equals 14 residues. V lost 4 bases and J lost 4; bases outside the gene matches: 6. Per the germline V gene, CDR1 is SGHNT and CDR2 is YYREEE (reference sequence). CDR3 DNA: TGTGCCAGCAGCGCAGGGACAGGGCAATACGAGCAGTACTTC. Its protein product is CASSAGTGQYEQYF.

The V call is TRBV30, the J call TRBJ1-1; D unresolved. The CDR3 totals 14 residues. Trimming shortened V by 3 bases and J by 5 bases, and 16 bases separated the two germline ends. Per the germline V gene, CDR1 is GTSNPN and CDR2 is SVGIG (reference sequence). CDR3 sequence: CAWSQPPKETEAFF. The DNA of the CDR3 is TGTGCCTGGAGCCAGCCCCCCAAGGAGACTGAAGCTTTCTTT.

The rearrangement links TRBV28 to TRBJ2-5; perhaps TRBD2 as D (6 bases). The CDR3 loop spans 16 amino acids. V lost 5 bases and J 5 bases, leaving 21 bases between the germline ends. Germline V gene sequence: CDR1 MDHEN, CDR2 SYDVKM. This CDR3 is CASSGLLDPGGETQYF. CDR3 DNA: TGTGCCAGCAGTGGACTCCTGGACCCTGGAGGGGAGACCCAGTACTTC.

This clone was counted between two and nine times. J is TRBJ2-7 and V is TRBV5-1, with TRBD2 as a possible D gene (5 bases). V lost 0 bases and J lost 2, with 12 bases in between. The length of the CDR3 is 15 residues. Germline lookup yields CDR1 SGHRS and CDR2 YFSETQ. Here the CDR3 reads CASSLAQRNTYEQYF. CDR3 in DNA: TGCGCCAGCAGCTTGGCCCAGCGGAACACCTACGAGCAGTACTTC.

The CDR3 protein is CASSQVLAGGPDTQYF. In DNA, the CDR3 is TGCGCCAGCAGCCAAGTGCTAGCGGGAGGCCCCGATACGCAGTATTTT. This chain links TRBV4-1 with TRBJ2-3, with 11 bases lining up with TRBD2. With 1 base clipped from V and 6 bases from J, the junction kept 6 bases outside the gene matches. This CDR3 is 16 amino acids long. Germline V gives CDR1 MGHRA, CDR2 YSYEKL.

This clone has just a few counts. The chain couples TRBV6-1 to TRBJ2-7; 8 positions match TRBD1. CDR1 and CDR2 from the germline V gene are MNHNS and SASEGT. The CDR3 length is 15 residues. The ends lost 6 bases at V and 5 bases at J; junction bases unmatched: 12. CDR3 coding DNA: TGTGCCAGCAGCGTGCCGGGACAGGCTTTGCACGAGCAGTACTTC. Protein: CASSVPGQALHEQYF.

This clone came up once. This rearrangement joins TRBV5-1 to TRBJ2-1; 11 bases fit TRBD2. The V segment lost 5 bases and the J segment 7 bases; nucleotides outside the gene matches: 11. Germline CDR1 and CDR2: SGHRS and YFSETQ. This CDR3 spans 16 amino acids. This CDR3 reads CASSWTPGLAANEQFF. CDR3 sequence (DNA): TGCGCCAGCAGTTGGACTCCGGGACTAGCGGCTAATGAGCAGTTCTTC.

The rearrangement joins TRBV5-4 to TRBJ2-5; TRBD1 agrees at 8 bases. In germline, CDR1 is SGHNT, CDR2 YYREEE (reference sequence). Germline trimming cut 4 bases from V and 1 base from J; bases unmatched to any gene: 6. The CDR3 consists of 15 residues. The CDR3 region is CASSRDRGGQETQYF. CDR3 bases: TGTGCCAGCAGCCGCGACAGGGGAGGCCAAGAGACCCAGTACTTC.

The chain combines TRBV5-1 with TRBJ2-2, with 7 nucleotides matching TRBD1. The germline gives CDR1 SGHRS, CDR2 YFSETQ. This CDR3 comprises 15 residues. V lost 3 bases to trimming and J lost 1 base; unmatched junction nucleotides: 3. Written as DNA, the CDR3 is TGCGCCAGCAGCTGGGGGACAGAGAACACCGGGGAGCTGTTTTTT. Amino acid sequence: CASSWGTENTGELFF.

The chain joins TRBV4-1 to TRBJ2-7; 9 bases are shared with TRBD2. Germline V gene sequence: CDR1 MGHRA, CDR2 YSYEKL. The CDR3 consists of 18 residues. V shed 0 bases and J 3 bases; nucleotides not matched to a gene: 12. For the CDR3, the DNA is TGCGCCAGCAGCCAAGATCGCAGCTTGCTAGCGGGAAACTACGAGCAGTACTTC. Its protein is CASSQDRSLLAGNYEQYF.

The rearrangement links TRBV7-9 to TRBJ2-1; a possible D gene is TRBD2 (6 bases). Germline loops: CDR1 SEHNR, CDR2 FQNEAQ (reference sequence). This CDR3 comprises 16 residues. The V and J ends lost 0 bases and 8 bases respectively, with 17 bases between them. The CDR3 spells CASSLATGLGDHEQFF. The DNA for the CDR3 is TGTGCCAGCAGCTTAGCGACGGGACTCGGAGACCATGAGCAGTTCTTC.

This rearrangement joins TRBV5-1 to TRBJ1-1, with a possible D match to TRBD1 (5 bases). V was shortened by 0 bases and J by 0 bases, with 12 bases between the two germline ends. Germline CDR1 SGHRS, CDR2 YFSETQ. CDR3 length: 16 residues. For the CDR3, the DNA is TGCGCCAGCAGCTTGGTTGGGGGGTTCATGAACACTGAAGCTTTCTTT. Residues: CASSLVGGFMNTEAFF.

The chain recombines TRBV19 with TRBJ1-1; D gene ambiguous. Trimming pared 10 bases from V and 0 bases from J, leaving 12 bases between. Germline V gene lookup returns CDR1 LNHDA and CDR2 SQIVND (reference sequence). This CDR3 is 13 amino acids long. DNA for the CDR3: TGTGCCATTCCGAACCTAATGAACACTGAAGCTTTCTTT. Translated, it gives CAIPNLMNTEAFF.

CDR3 amino acids: CASSRGGGWAFF. In nucleotides, the CDR3 is TGTGCCAGCAGCCGGGGAGGGGGTTGGGCTTTCTTT. The chain has TRBV6-5 and TRBJ1-1; D might be TRBD1 (6 bases). Germline CDR1 is MNHEY and CDR2 is SVGAGI. V was pared by 6 bases and J by 11 bases, with 16 bases between. There are 12 residues in the CDR3.

The rearrangement joins TRBV7-9 to TRBJ2-1; 15 bases are shared with TRBD2. The J segment lost 14 bases and the V segment lost 1 base, leaving 6 bases of the junction unmatched. Germline assignment: CDR1 SEHNR and CDR2 FQNEAQ (reference sequence). This CDR3 comprises 15 residues. As DNA, the CDR3 is TGTGCCAGCAGCTTAGGGACTAGCGGGAGGGCCATAGAGTTCTTC. Translated, it gives CASSLGTSGRAIEFF.

The V call is TRBV5-1, the J call TRBJ1-1; TRBD1 agrees at 7 bases. Unmatched junction bases numbered 3, after V lost 4 bases and J lost 3 bases. This CDR3 spans 13 amino acids. Germline V lookup: CDR1 SGHRS, CDR2 YFSETQ. CDR3 sequence (DNA): TGCGCCAGCAGCCCCGGGACAGACACTGAAGCTTTCTTT. Translating gives CASSPGTDTEAFF.

The V gene is TRBV28, the J gene TRBJ1-5; 10 bases line up with TRBD1. The CDR3 sequence is 14 residues long. Germline V gene sequence: CDR1 MDHEN, CDR2 SYDVKM. After removal of 10 bases from V and 3 bases from J, the junction contained 6 bases not matched to a gene. The CDR3 DNA is TGTGCCACCCGACAGGGGGCGGACAATCAGCCCCAGCATTTT. It specifies CATRQGADNQPQHF.

V and J are TRBV15 and TRBJ1-2, with 7 bases identical to TRBD1. Trimming at V came to 1 base and at J to 4 bases, leaving 9 bases not matched to a gene. This CDR3 comprises 16 residues. In germline, CDR1 is LNHNV, CDR2 YYDKDF (reference sequence). CDR3 nucleotide sequence: TGTGCCACCAGCAGAGGGGGAACAGGGGCGGTCTATGGCTACACCTTC. Translated: CATSRGGTGAVYGYTF.

This chain connects TRBV4-2 to TRBJ1-2, with D maybe TRBD1 (6 bases). CDR1 and CDR2 (germline): LGHNA, YNFKEQ. The CDR3 covers 16 residues. V was cut by 1 base and J by 4 bases, with 16 bases left in between. CDR3 in amino acids: CASSQVGSDRTYGYTF. The CDR3 DNA sequence: TGTGCCAGCAGCCAAGTCGGGTCGGACAGAACCTATGGCTACACCTTC.

The chain links TRBV7-6 to TRBJ2-2, with 7 bases aligning to TRBD1. The V and J ends lost 3 bases and 2 bases, in that order; junction bases with no gene match: 3. The CDR3 length is 15 residues. The germline V gene encodes CDR1 SGHVS and CDR2 FNYEAQ. CDR3 region: CASSFDRVNTGELFF. The CDR3 coding sequence is TGTGCCAGCAGCTTCGACAGGGTAAACACCGGGGAGCTGTTTTTT.

On this clone: The junction does not match germline at one end; this may be a read error. The chain recombines TRBV5-4 with TRBJ2-1, with 8 positions matching TRBD2. Germline values: CDR1 SGHNT, CDR2 YYREEE (reference sequence). The CDR3 runs 16 residues. In DNA form, the CDR3 reads TGTGCCAGCAGTTTGGAGCCGGGGGGGAGTTACAATGAGCAGTTCTTC. Amino acid sequence: CASSLEPGGSYNEQFF.